This T cell receptor (beta chain) was recorded in a study of shared clonotypes between healthy human individuals. Whole-study findings and limits: The sharing of about 5.3% of naive CD4 clonotypes was seen across several donors.

Details on this clone: The antigen is unknown.

The assay was immunoSEQ multiplex PCR, and TCRdb's table has in-frame clones only and misses some. This table holds 550,000 to 800,000 clones, under 80% found once. The investigators split CD4+ cells into a CD45RA+ naive subset and a CD45RA-negative memory subset. This CDR3 is 14 amino acids long. From germline, CDR1 is MNHNY and CDR2 SVGAGI (reference sequence). V was pared by 4 bases and J by 8 bases, with 15 bases between. This sequence was found in a woman aged 25 to 39 in good health. J is TRBJ2-1 and V is TRBV6-6; tentatively, D is TRBD1 (5 bases). Material for sequencing was memory CD4+ T cells sorted from blood. This sample's subset: CD45RA-negative fraction. The CDR3 DNA is TGTGCCAGCAGTTCCACGCCCCAGGGTGATGAGCAGTTCTTC. It is translated as CASSSTPQGDEQFF.